Listed below are T cell receptor beta chains from one sample, sequenced in a study of T cells in Graves' hyperthyroidism and ophthalmopathy. TCRdb analysed the multiplex PCR reads with MiXCR anew, one entry per CDR3 protein. The data contain 450,000 to 700,000 distinct CDR3 sequences, 35% to 55% of them singletons. Source material: peripheral blood or thyroid tissue (not recorded which). Receptors originate from an adult woman with Graves' disease, either hyperthyroidism or ophthalmopathy (not recorded which). CDR3s include the opening cysteine and the closing phenylalanine or tryptophan. D genes are given only for firm matches. The listing skips clone size in some rows; elsewhere it reads once, few, many or a size class.

j_gene,len,abundance,v_gene,d_gene,CDR3aa,CDR3nt
TRBJ2-7,17,-,TRBV29-1,-,CSVEGTQSGTGTYEQYF,TGCAGCGTTGAAGGAACCCAAAGCGGGACAGGAACCTACGAGCAGTACTTC
TRBJ1-3,16,many,TRBV5-1,-,CASSLEAAASGNTIYF,TGCGCCAGCAGCTTGGAGGCAGCCGCCTCTGGAAACACCATATATTTT
TRBJ1-4,14,-,TRBV20-1,-,CSARDQQGNEKLFF,TGCAGTGCTAGAGATCAACAGGGTAATGAAAAACTGTTTTTT
TRBJ2-7,14,-,TRBV7-2,-,CASSPAGQTYEQYF,TGTGCCAGCAGCCCAGCGGGACAAACCTACGAGCAGTACTTC
TRBJ2-7,12,-,TRBV2,-,CASSPPGGQQYF,TGTGCCAGCTCACCCCCCGGGGGACAGCAGTACTTC
TRBJ2-5,14,many,TRBV20-1,-,CSARDHRRQETQYF,TGCAGTGCTAGAGATCATCGAAGGCAAGAGACCCAGTACTTC
TRBJ2-5,16,many,TRBV5-1,TRBD2,CASSSGLAERQETQYF,TGCGCCAGCAGCTCCGGACTAGCGGAGAGACAAGAGACCCAGTACTTC
TRBJ2-5,15,many,TRBV20-1,-,CSARDRTRGGETQYF,TGCAGTGCTAGAGATCGTACGAGGGGAGGAGAGACCCAGTACTTC
TRBJ2-7,16,-,TRBV2,TRBD1,CASSENGQGQTYEQYF,TGTGCCAGCAGTGAAAACGGACAGGGCCAGACTTACGAGCAGTACTTC
TRBJ1-4,15,-,TRBV7-9,-,CASSWTVESNEKLFF,TGTGCCAGCAGCTGGACTGTGGAGTCTAATGAAAAACTGTTTTTT
TRBJ1-1,12,-,TRBV29-1,-,CSVERQNTEAFF,TGCAGCGTTGAACGGCAGAACACTGAAGCTTTCTTT
TRBJ1-6,12,-,TRBV10-3,-,CASRVDNSPLHF,TGTGCCTCCCGGGTCGATAATTCACCCCTCCACTTT
TRBJ1-2,13,many,TRBV7-2,-,CASSLNRYYGYTF,TGTGCCAGCAGCTTAAACAGATACTATGGCTACACCTTC
TRBJ2-5,14,-,TRBV6-1,TRBD2,CASGASGMMETQYF,TGTGCCAGCGGCGCTAGCGGGATGATGGAGACCCAGTACTTC
TRBJ2-7,14,-,TRBV5-1,-,CASSAYRDTYEQYF,TGCGCCAGCAGCGCGTACAGAGACACCTACGAGCAGTACTTC
TRBJ1-5,14,many,TRBV12-3/TRBV12-4,TRBD1,CASSRTGVNQPQHF,TGTGCCAGTTCCCGGACAGGGGTCAATCAGCCCCAGCATTTT
TRBJ1-5,14,-,TRBV10-3,TRBD1,CAISTQGGDQPQHF,TGTGCCATCAGTACACAGGGGGGCGATCAGCCCCAGCATTTT
TRBJ1-2,16,many,TRBV4-1,-,CASSQGPGLANYGYTF,TGCGCCAGCAGCCAAGGCCCGGGGCTGGCTAACTATGGCTACACCTTC
TRBJ2-7,14,-,TRBV9,-,CASSSRRASYEQYF,TGTGCCAGCAGCTCCCGGAGGGCCTCCTACGAGCAGTACTTC
TRBJ2-5,15,many,TRBV7-9,-,CASSPPPGVKETQYF,TGTGCCAGCAGCCCTCCCCCGGGAGTAAAAGAGACCCAGTACTTC
TRBJ2-7,18,many,TRBV11-2,-,CASSLNIDRLSYFYEQYF,TGTGCCAGCAGCCTAAACATCGACAGGTTATCTTATTTCTACGAGCAGTACTTC
TRBJ1-1,13,many,TRBV20-1,-,CSAQPDLGTEAFF,TGCAGTGCTCAACCGGACCTGGGGACTGAAGCTTTCTTT
TRBJ1-6,15,-,TRBV5-1,-,CASSLLLAGGGPLHF,TGCGCCAGCAGCCTACTACTAGCGGGAGGAGGACCCCTCCACTTT
TRBJ2-7,14,many,TRBV13,-,CASSTRTGGGEQYF,TGTGCCAGCAGCACGCGGACAGGAGGGGGCGAGCAGTACTTC
TRBJ2-7,15,-,TRBV7-6,TRBD1,CASSLGDRVRYEQYF,TGTGCCAGCAGCTTAGGGGACAGAGTGCGCTACGAGCAGTACTTC
TRBJ1-4,12,many,TRBV12-3/TRBV12-4,-,CASSRHREKLFF,TGTGCCAGCAGCAGACATCGGGAAAAACTGTTTTTT
TRBJ1-6,15,-,TRBV14,-,CASSVDHRVNSPLHF,TGTGCCAGCAGCGTAGATCACAGGGTTAATTCACCCCTCCACTTT
TRBJ1-2,16,-,TRBV2,-,CASSSGQGGPLYGYTF,TGTGCCAGCAGCTCGGGCCAAGGGGGTCCCCTATATGGCTACACCTTC
TRBJ1-1,13,-,TRBV12-3/TRBV12-4,TRBD1,CASSQSGQGRAFF,TGTGCCAGCAGCCAATCGGGACAGGGGCGAGCTTTCTTT
TRBJ1-1,15,-,TRBV28,-,CASSFSSGMNTEAFF,TGTGCCAGCAGTTTTAGCAGCGGCATGAACACTGAAGCTTTCTTT
TRBJ1-5,17,-,TRBV12-3/TRBV12-4,TRBD1,CASSYQGAGNSNQPQHF,TGTGCCAGCAGTTATCAGGGGGCTGGGAATAGCAATCAGCCCCAGCATTTT
TRBJ2-7,15,-,TRBV7-2,-,CASSPLDMGFGGQYF,TGCGCCAGCAGCCCCTTGGATATGGGGTTCGGCGGGCAGTACTTC
TRBJ2-5,15,many,TRBV2,-,CASSETARDGETQYF,TGTGCCAGCAGTGAGACCGCGCGGGATGGGGAGACCCAGTACTTC
TRBJ2-1,16,-,TRBV29-1,-,CSGNGGGGPQYSEQFF,TGCAGCGGAAACGGCGGTGGGGGTCCCCAATATAGTGAGCAGTTCTTC
TRBJ1-1,13,few,TRBV2,-,CASIRQLNTEAFF,TGTGCCAGCATCCGGCAGCTAAACACTGAAGCTTTCTTT
TRBJ1-1,14,few,TRBV11-2,TRBD1,CASSPPTGVTEAFF,TGTGCCAGCAGCCCCCCGACAGGGGTCACTGAAGCTTTCTTT
TRBJ1-4,13,-,TRBV7-9,-,CASSRGGTEKLFF,TGTGCCAGCAGCAGAGGGGGGACTGAAAAACTGTTTTTT
TRBJ2-7,16,-,TRBV2,-,CASSVAGDMQFYEQYF,TGTGCCAGCAGCGTAGCAGGGGACATGCAATTTTACGAGCAGTACTTC
TRBJ2-7,14,-,TRBV5-1,TRBD1,CASSLGTGWGEQYF,TGCGCCAGCAGCTTGGGGACAGGGTGGGGCGAGCAGTACTTC
TRBJ1-6,13,many,TRBV6-5,-,CASNGHKNSPLHF,TGTGCCAGCAACGGGCACAAGAATTCACCCCTCCACTTT
TRBJ1-1,11,once,TRBV20-1,-,CSALSDTEAFF,TGCAGTGCCCTCTCGGACACTGAAGCTTTCTTT
TRBJ2-7,13,-,TRBV29-1,TRBD2,CSVVPSGKDEQYF,TGCAGCGTTGTACCTAGCGGGAAAGACGAGCAGTACTTC
TRBJ2-1,15,-,TRBV29-1,-,CSVLERVRSYNEQFF,TGCAGCGTTCTAGAGCGGGTTCGCTCCTACAATGAGCAGTTCTTC
TRBJ1-1,12,-,TRBV2,TRBD1,CAGGQGDTEAFF,TGTGCCGGTGGACAGGGCGACACTGAAGCTTTCTTT
TRBJ2-2,16,many,TRBV5-1,TRBD1,CASSLTGTGKGGELFF,TGCGCCAGCAGCTTGACCGGGACAGGGAAGGGCGGGGAGCTGTTTTTT
TRBJ2-4,15,-,TRBV2,-,CASAPPGTAKNIQYF,TGTGCCAGCGCACCCCCAGGGACAGCCAAAAACATTCAGTACTTC
TRBJ2-2,16,-,TRBV7-3,-,CASSTEQGPFTGELFF,TGTGCCAGCAGCACCGAACAGGGACCGTTCACCGGGGAGCTGTTTTTT
TRBJ1-1,13,once,TRBV29-1,TRBD1,CSARTGRSTEAFF,TGCAGCGCCCGGACAGGGCGTTCCACTGAAGCTTTCTTT
TRBJ2-7,15,-,TRBV9,-,CASSPRPGTGHEQYF,TGTGCCAGCAGCCCCCGCCCCGGGACCGGCCACGAGCAGTACTTC
TRBJ2-5,15,few,TRBV10-3,-,CAISESRGSNQPQYF,TGTGCCATCAGTGAGTCACGGGGAAGCAATCAGCCCCAGTACTTC
TRBJ1-6,16,-,TRBV9,TRBD1,CASSPDPQGAGSPLHF,TGTGCCAGCAGCCCAGACCCACAGGGGGCCGGTTCACCCCTCCACTTT